The 18 T cell receptor beta chains below come from one sample, sequenced in a study of graft-versus-host responses after intestinal transplantation. Sequenced by immunoSEQ multiplex PCR; TCRdb stores in-frame clones only, minus some. The table lists 35,000 to 45,000 clones, approximately 95% of them singletons. Here the sequenced sample was PBMCs, taken 700 to 850 days after intestinal transplantation. These receptors were collected from a human patient who received an intestinal transplant, so some T cells may come from the graft donor.

V usage is TRBV6-6 and J usage is TRBJ1-1; 7 nucleotides agree with TRBD1. The CDR3 loop spans 15 amino acids. Germline CDR1 is MNHNY and CDR2 is SVGAGI (reference sequence). Trimming cost V 7 bases and J 1 base; bases outside gene matches: 9. The CDR3 sequence: CASTPIQGRNTEAFF. DNA for the CDR3: TGTGCCAGCACCCCAATACAGGGGCGGAACACTGAAGCTTTCTTT.

J is TRBJ2-7 and V is TRBV19, with 11 positions matching TRBD1. After removal of 7 bases from V and 5 bases from J, the junction contained 13 bases not matched to a gene. The germline gives CDR1 LNHDA, CDR2 SQIVND (reference sequence). The CDR3 is 16 amino acids. The CDR3 DNA reads TGTGCCAGTAACTCCCACCGGGACAGGGGGTTCGACGAGCAGTACTTC. Protein sequence: CASNSHRDRGFDEQYF.

V and J are TRBV19 and TRBJ2-2, with unresolved D. The V gene's germline CDR1 is LNHDA and CDR2 SQIVND (reference sequence). The CDR3 sequence is 14 residues long. V lost 6 bases to trimming and J lost 2 bases, with 10 bases between them. This CDR3 is CASRSRTNTGELFF. The DNA for the CDR3 is TGTGCCAGTAGGTCCCGCACTAACACCGGGGAGCTGTTTTTT.

The V gene is TRBV5-4, the J gene TRBJ2-7, with unresolved D. The V and J ends lost 4 bases and 0 bases respectively, with 11 bases between them. Germline CDR1 reads SGHNT; CDR2 reads YYREEE (reference sequence). The CDR3 covers 14 residues. CDR3 amino acids: CASSQTQISYEQYF. DNA for the CDR3: TGTGCCAGCAGCCAAACGCAGATCTCCTACGAGCAGTACTTC.

This sequence joins TRBV19 and TRBJ2-5; 10 bases align to TRBD2. Germline-derived CDR1 and CDR2 are LNHDA and SQIVND (reference sequence). This CDR3 has 15 residues. V was clipped by 3 bases and J by 7 bases; unmatched bases: 8. The CDR3 protein is CASSMGAGGPGTQYF. The CDR3 DNA follows: TGTGCCAGTAGTATGGGAGCGGGAGGGCCGGGGACCCAGTACTTC.

This chain uses TRBV12-5 with TRBJ2-7; 10 bases align to TRBD2. Trimming cost V 6 bases and J 5 bases; bases outside gene matches: 19. The germline V gene has CDR1 LGHNT and CDR2 FRNRAP. CDR3 length: 18 residues. CDR3 residues: CASGTRGGPRLAGDEQYF. DNA of the CDR3: TGTGCTAGTGGGACCCGCGGAGGGCCCAGGCTAGCGGGGGACGAGCAGTACTTC.

The chain recombines TRBV5-6 with TRBJ2-7, with 7 bases aligning to TRBD2. Trimming took 0 bases from V and 5 from J; bases not matched to a gene: 2. The CDR3 is 13 residues long. The germline CDR1 and CDR2 sequences are SGHDT and YYEEEE. The CDR3 bases are TGTGCCAGCAGCTTGGCCGCGGGAGACGAGCAGTACTTC. Translation: CASSLAAGDEQYF. Drawing the rest from reference TRBV5-6 and TRBJ2-7, the complete variable domain is DAGVTQSPTHLIKTRGQQVTLRCSPKSGHDTVSWYQQALGQGPQFIFQYYEEEERQRGNFPDRFSGHQFPNYSSELNVNALLLGDSALYLCASSLAAGDEQYFGPGTRLTVT.

In its sample, this clone was seen a few times. This chain uses TRBV28 with TRBJ2-2; TRBD2 agrees at 11 bases. Germline lookup yields CDR1 MDHEN and CDR2 SYDVKM. This CDR3 region has 16 residues. J lost 8 bases, V lost 3 bases, and 8 bases had no gene match. The CDR3 coding sequence is TGTGCCAGCAGTTTGGGACTAGCGGAGACGGGGGGGGAGCTGTTTTTT. It codes for CASSLGLAETGGELFF.

This rearrangement joins TRBV5-1 to TRBJ2-2; D remains ambiguous. CDR3 size: 16 residues. Trimming took off 1 base at V and 3 bases at J, with 13 bases between the two ends. Germline CDR1 and CDR2: SGHRS and YFSETQ. This CDR3 is CASSLLPDADTGELFF. CDR3 bases: TGCGCCAGCAGCTTGCTTCCGGACGCTGACACCGGGGAGCTGTTTTTT.

V gene TRBV4-1 combines with J gene TRBJ2-7; 8 bases are shared with TRBD2. This CDR3 is 15 amino acids long. CDR1 is MGHRA and CDR2 is YSYEKL in the germline V gene. The V and J ends lost 0 bases and 3 bases, in that order; junction bases with no gene match: 4. CDR3 protein: CASSQEAAGDYEQYF. The CDR3 DNA reads as TGCGCCAGCAGCCAAGAGGCAGCGGGAGACTACGAGCAGTACTTC.

This clone showed up just once. V usage is TRBV19 and J usage is TRBJ2-5, with 11 nucleotides matching TRBD2. The J call is uncertain, as TRBJ2-7 better fits the DNA end. CDR1 is LNHDA, CDR2 SQIVND, per germline (reference sequence). The CDR3 is made up of 15 amino acids. This CDR3 is CASTSPTSGEYEQYF. The DNA for the CDR3 is TGTGCCAGTACCTCACCGACTAGCGGGGAATACGAGCAGTACTTC.

The genes are TRBV5-4 and TRBJ2-7; 9 positions match TRBD1. The CDR3 covers 15 residues. Germline CDR1 and CDR2: SGHNT and YYREEE (reference sequence). J was trimmed by 6 bases and V by 4 bases; bases with no gene match: 11. The CDR3 nucleotides are TGTGCCAGCAGCAAGGCCCCGGGACAGGGTGGCGAGCAGTACTTC. Translation: CASSKAPGQGGEQYF. The full variable domain, in which reference TRBV5-4 and TRBJ2-7 provide the parts outside the CDR3, is ETGVTQSPTHLIKTRGQQVTLRCSSQSGHNTVSWYQQALGQGPQFIFQYYREEENGRGNFPPRFSGLQFPNYSSELNVNALELDDSALYLCASSKAPGQGGEQYFGPGTRLTVT.

The J gene is TRBJ2-1, the V gene TRBV18, with D perhaps TRBD2 (5 bases). CDR1 is KGHSH, CDR2 LQKENI, per germline. The CDR3 spans 16 residues. The germline V and J ends were trimmed by 3 bases and 0 bases, with 12 bases remaining between them. CDR3 coding DNA: TGTGCCAGCTCACCTCTCCATGGGAGCTCCTACAATGAGCAGTTCTTC. It yields the protein CASSPLHGSSYNEQFF.

V gene TRBV18 combines with J gene TRBJ2-2; D possibly uses TRBD1 or TRBD2 (6 bases each). Germline assignment: CDR1 KGHSH and CDR2 LQKENI. Trimming removed 0 bases at V and 4 bases at J, with 12 bases between. The length of the CDR3 is 16 residues. CDR3 residues: CASSPPSGGFTGELFF. CDR3 DNA sequence: TGTGCCAGCTCACCACCTTCCGGGGGCTTCACCGGGGAGCTGTTTTTT. The entire variable domain, with the rest obtained from reference TRBV18 and TRBJ2-2, is as follows: NAGVMQNPRHLVRRRGQEARLRCSPMKGHSHVYWYRQLPEEGLKFMVYLQKENIIDESGMPKERFSAEFPKEGPSILRIQQVVRGDSAAYFCASSPPSGGFTGELFFGEGSRLTVL.

This clone was recorded a few times. This sequence joins TRBV6-1 and TRBJ1-3; D ambiguous. Between the trimmed V and J ends, which lost 4 bases and 4 bases, there was a span of 11 bases. Germline lookup yields CDR1 MNHNS and CDR2 SASEGT. The CDR3 contains 14 residues. CDR3 nucleotides: TGTGCCAGCAGTGTGCAGGAGTCGGGAAACACCATATATTTT. Residues: CASSVQESGNTIYF.

The chain joins TRBV2 to TRBJ2-1; weak D call: TRBD1 (5 bases). CDR3 length: 10 residues. Trimming left V 7 bases short and J 7 bases short, with 5 bases between. Germline loops: CDR1 SNHLY, CDR2 FYNNEI. The CDR3 here is CASKGNEQFF. As DNA, the CDR3 is TGTGCCAGCAAGGGGAATGAGCAGTTCTTC.

This chain links TRBV5-4 with TRBJ2-3; D is tentatively TRBD1 or TRBD2 (5 bases each). The V gene's germline CDR1 is SGHNT and CDR2 YYREEE (reference sequence). The CDR3 contains 17 residues. V was clipped by 0 bases and J by 1 base, with 15 bases between them. The CDR3 reads CASSLVRDGDRTDTQYF. The CDR3 DNA follows: TGTGCCAGCAGCTTGGTTCGTGATGGGGACCGCACAGATACGCAGTATTTT.

This clone has just one count. The chain is built from TRBV4-2 and TRBJ1-1; D remains unclear. The CDR3 runs 13 residues. Looked up from germline, CDR1 is LGHNA and CDR2 is YNFKEQ. The V end lost 5 bases, the J end lost 1 base, and 8 bases lay between the germline ends. The CDR3 here is CASSFPPNTEAFF. In nucleotides, the CDR3 is TGTGCCAGCAGCTTCCCTCCGAACACTGAAGCTTTCTTT.